This paragraph covers one TCR beta chain sequence. This entry comes from a study of blood T cell repertoires in COVID-19. Study as a whole: Sites across the United States, Italy and Spain contributed samples from acute and convalescent COVID-19. From T cells, B-cell-depleted T cells, or PBMCs came the material, which was cDNA or gDNA.

Germline-derived CDR1 and CDR2 are ENHRY and SYGVKD. V lost 6 bases, J lost 3 bases, and 5 bases stayed unmatched. The CDR3 covers 13 residues. Under the authors' procedure: Researchers report that nucleated cell counts were estimated from reference gene primer amplification. Assay used: immunoSEQ multiplex PCR; TCRdb lists only in-frame clones, some missing. The DNA was the basis for D and trimming; V, J and clone size are from that table. The sample holds about 240,000 clones, more than 70% seen once. The chain combines TRBV10-3 with TRBJ2-7; 7 nucleotides match TRBD1. The sequence was collected from a man older than 75 with acute or convalescent COVID-19. Sequencing was done on a sample of peripheral blood. In nucleotides, the CDR3 is TGTGCCATCAGGCCGGGACAGTACTACGAGCAGTACTTC. Translating gives CAIRPGQYYEQYF.